This T cell receptor (beta chain) appears in the sequencing data of a study of cytomegalovirus exposure and HLA in healthy donors. General study results and limits: Likely technical artifact: a cluster of highly shared sequence variants. Common viral pathogens were later found to be apparently linked to several of the most significant clusters.

It was with 60 Vbeta and 13 Jbeta primers that the PCR ran. The repertoire was sequenced with immunoSEQ multiplex PCR; TCRdb's copy has only in-frame clones and lacks some. The sample holds 150,000 to 200,000 clones, 73% seen once. From germline, CDR1 is SGHNT and CDR2 YENEEA. This CDR3 has 15 residues. The germline V and J ends were trimmed by 5 bases and 2 bases, with 13 bases remaining between them. A word on this clone: Its antigen is undetermined.

The sequence was collected from a woman under 40 in good health and CMV-seronegative. The sample taken for sequencing was PBMCs. V is TRBV11-3 and J is TRBJ2-1; D is possibly TRBD2 (7 bases). The CDR3 region has the DNA TGTGCCAGCAGCGGGGGGGCAGGGACCTACAATGAGCAGTTCTTC. Its protein product is CASSGGAGTYNEQFF.